Following are 27 T cell receptor beta chains from one sample sequenced in a study of blood T cell repertoires in COVID-19. The method was immunoSEQ multiplex PCR; TCRdb's version includes in-frame clones alone and lacks a portion of them. This table has approximately 120,000 clones, around four fifths appearing once. The sample consisted of peripheral blood. The receptors were gathered from a woman aged 60 to 75 with acute or convalescent COVID-19.

This clone occurred a few times. This sequence joins TRBV28 and TRBJ1-6; D not resolved. CDR1 is MDHEN and CDR2 is SYDVKM in the germline V gene. V lost 7 bases, J lost 4 bases, and 14 bases lay in between. This CDR3 spans 15 amino acids. The DNA of the CDR3 is TGTGCCAGCAAAGGGAGATCGCCGTATAATTCACCCCTCCACTTT. Translated: CASKGRSPYNSPLHF.

The chain employs TRBV27 and TRBJ2-7; tentatively, D is TRBD2 (6 bases). V lost 0 bases and J lost 7, with 16 bases in between. The CDR3 covers 15 residues. In germline, CDR1 is MNHEY, CDR2 SMNVEV (reference sequence). CDR3: CASSLSMGLKGEQYF. The DNA of the CDR3 is TGTGCCAGCAGTTTATCGATGGGACTTAAGGGAGAGCAGTACTTC.

The table lists this clone with a count of one. The chain joins TRBV19 to TRBJ1-5, with TRBD1 matching over 7 bases. This CDR3 is 15 amino acids long. CDR1 and CDR2 from the germline V gene are LNHDA and SQIVND (reference sequence). V trimming: 1 base; J trimming: 5 bases; junction bases outside the gene matches: 5. In DNA, the CDR3 is TGTGCCAGTAGTATAGTCGCGGGACAGCATCAGCCCCAGCATTTT. This codes for CASSIVAGQHQPQHF. Supplemented by reference TRBV19 and TRBJ1-5, the full variable domain reads DGGITQSPKYLFRKEGQNVTLSCEQNLNHDAMYWYRQDPGQGLRLIYYSQIVNDFQKGDIAEGYSVSREKKESFPLTVTSAQKNPTAFYLCASSIVAGQHQPQHFGDGTRLSIL.

The rearrangement links TRBV28 to TRBJ2-7, with 10 bases aligning to TRBD2. The V gene end was trimmed by 7 bases and the J gene end by 5 bases; junction bases not matched to a gene: 8. This CDR3 is built from 14 residues. Looked up from germline, CDR1 is MDHEN and CDR2 is SYDVKM. DNA of the CDR3: TGTGCCAGCAACACAGCGGGAGGGCGGAACGAGCAGTACTTC. Translated, it gives CASNTAGGRNEQYF. The entire variable domain, with the rest obtained from reference TRBV28 and TRBJ2-7, is as follows: DVKVTQSSRYLVKRTGEKVFLECVQDMDHENMFWYRQDPGLGLRLIYFSYDVKMKEKGDIPEGYSVSREKKERFSLILESASTNQTSMYLCASNTAGGRNEQYFGPGTRLTVT.

The table lists this clone with a count of one. The V call is TRBV19, the J call TRBJ1-2; D is unclear. The germline CDR1 and CDR2 sequences are LNHDA and SQIVND (reference sequence). V lost 3 bases to trimming and J lost 8 bases, with 13 bases between them. The CDR3 is made up of 13 amino acids. The DNA of the CDR3 is TGTGCCAGTAGTATCGCCCCAAGTCGGGGCTACACCTTC. It yields the protein CASSIAPSRGYTF.

The J gene is TRBJ2-7, the V gene TRBV30; 8 nucleotides align to TRBD1. Germline CDR1 and CDR2: GTSNPN and SVGIG (reference sequence). Trimming cost V 5 bases and J 4 bases; bases outside gene matches: 10. The CDR3 is 14 amino acids. The CDR3 coding sequence is TGTGCCTGGGGCATGACAGGGGCGTTATACGAGCAGTACTTC. This encodes CAWGMTGALYEQYF.

The V call is TRBV5-4, the J call TRBJ1-2; 8 bases map to TRBD1. The junction had 10 bases not matched to a gene; V was cut back by 0 bases and J by 6 bases. Germline CDR1 reads SGHNT; CDR2 reads YYREEE (reference sequence). This CDR3 has 16 residues. Here the CDR3 DNA reads TGTGCCAGCAGCTTGGCCCGGGACAGGCGTTGGAATGGCTACACCTTC. It specifies CASSLARDRRWNGYTF.

The chain has TRBV3-1 (or the pseudogene TRBV3-2) and TRBJ2-7; 10 bases match TRBD1. This CDR3 has 15 residues. CDR1 LGHDT and CDR2 YNNKEL come from the germline V gene (reference sequence). After removal of 1 base from V and 4 bases from J, the junction contained 4 bases not matched to a gene. The DNA of the CDR3 is TGTGCCAGCAGCCAAGCGGACAGGGGGGTATACGAGCAGTACTTC. This gives the protein CASSQADRGVYEQYF.

To note about this clone: Sequence at one end of the junction differs from germline and may be a read error. V and J are TRBV7-7 and TRBJ2-5, with 9 nucleotides matching TRBD1. Germline V gives CDR1 SSHAT, CDR2 FNYEAQ (reference sequence). This CDR3 region has 19 residues. CDR3 loop: CASSLGEGTGRSGLKTQYF. Written as DNA, the CDR3 is TGTGCTAGCAGCTTAGGCGAAGGGACAGGGAGATCGGGTTTAAAGACCCAGTACTTC. The full variable domain, its missing parts supplied by reference TRBV7-7 and TRBJ2-5, is GAGVSQSPRYKVTKRGQDVTLRCDPISSHATLYWYQQALGQGPEFLTYFNYEAQPDKSGLPSDRFSAERPEGSISTLTIQRTEQRDSAMYRCASSLGEGTGRSGLKTQYFGPGTRLLVL.

The chain links TRBV5-1 to TRBJ2-3, with D tentatively TRBD2 (6 bases). The CDR3 length is 14 residues. V lost 4 bases, J lost 4 bases, and 13 bases lay in between. Germline CDR1 and CDR2: SGHRS and YFSETQ. CDR3 DNA: TGCGCCAGCAGCCCCAGACTAGTCCCAGATACGCAGTATTTT. Amino acid sequence: CASSPRLVPDTQYF.

The chain recombines TRBV30 with TRBJ1-6; no clear D. This CDR3 comprises 11 residues. The V end lost 4 bases, the J end lost 10 bases, and 8 bases lay between the germline ends. CDR1 GTSNPN and CDR2 SVGIG come from the germline V gene (reference sequence). CDR3 sequence: CAWKAGSPLHF. The CDR3 coding sequence is TGTGCCTGGAAAGCAGGATCACCCCTCCACTTT.

This rearrangement joins TRBV11-2 to TRBJ2-5; D is unclear. The CDR3 consists of 15 residues. The germline V gene encodes CDR1 SGHAT and CDR2 FQNNGV. Between the trimmed V and J ends, which lost 1 base and 2 bases, there was a span of 11 bases. CDR3 DNA: TGTGCCAGCAGCTTAGCAGGTGCCGTGCAAGAGACCCAGTACTTC. It encodes CASSLAGAVQETQYF. The full variable domain, completed using reference TRBV11-2 and TRBJ2-5, is EAGVAQSPRYKIIEKRQSVAFWCNPISGHATLYWYQQILGQGPKLLIQFQNNGVVDDSQLPKDRFSAERLKGVDSTLKIQPAKLEDSAVYLCASSLAGAVQETQYFGPGTRLLVL.

The chain is built from TRBV28 and TRBJ1-6; 9 bases match TRBD1. Germline CDR1 is MDHEN and CDR2 is SYDVKM. V shed 5 bases and J 10 bases; nucleotides not matched to a gene: 9. The CDR3 runs to 15 residues. CDR3 protein: CASSPPGQGRSPLHF. CDR3 coding DNA: TGTGCCAGCAGTCCTCCGGGACAGGGAAGATCACCCCTCCACTTT. Together with reference TRBV28 and TRBJ1-6, the CDR3 gives the full variable domain: DVKVTQSSRYLVKRTGEKVFLECVQDMDHENMFWYRQDPGLGLRLIYFSYDVKMKEKGDIPEGYSVSREKKERFSLILESASTNQTSMYLCASSPPGQGRSPLHFGNGTRLTVT.

DNA of the CDR3: TGTGCCAGTAGTAGTACACATCCCGGGGAGCAGTACTTC. As protein: CASSSTHPGEQYF. The chain is built from TRBV19 and TRBJ2-7; D is uncertain. Trimming took off 4 bases at V and 7 bases at J, with 14 bases between the two ends. The CDR3 is 13 residues long. The germline V gene has CDR1 LNHDA and CDR2 SQIVND (reference sequence).

V is TRBV24-1 and J is TRBJ1-1; unclear D gene. This CDR3 has 13 amino acids. Trimming removed 7 bases from V and 1 base from J, with 9 bases in between. Germline V gene lookup returns CDR1 KGHDR and CDR2 SFDVKD. For the CDR3, the DNA is TGTGCCACCAGGGTTTCCGGGAACACTGAAGCTTTCTTT. This encodes CATRVSGNTEAFF.

This clone came up a few times. V usage is TRBV18 and J usage is TRBJ2-7; 7 bases fit TRBD2. V trimming: 5 bases; J trimming: 2 bases; junction bases outside the gene matches: 6. The CDR3 has 14 amino acids. CDR1 is KGHSH, CDR2 LQKENI, per germline. CDR3 sequence (DNA): TGTGCCAGCTCAACCGGGGGGTCTCCCTACGAGCAGTACTTC. This sequence encodes CASSTGGSPYEQYF. Combining the CDR3 with reference TRBV18 and TRBJ2-7 gives the whole variable domain NAGVMQNPRHLVRRRGQEARLRCSPMKGHSHVYWYRQLPEEGLKFMVYLQKENIIDESGMPKERFSAEFPKEGPSILRIQQVVRGDSAAYFCASSTGGSPYEQYFGPGTRLTVT.

This clone was observed a few times. This sequence joins TRBV27 and TRBJ1-5, with a weak D call TRBD1 (5 bases). This CDR3 is 15 amino acids long. CDR1 is MNHEY, CDR2 SMNVEV, per germline (reference sequence). Deletions cut 1 base from V and 4 bases from J, with 11 bases between. CDR3 bases: TGTGCCAGCAGTTTATGGGGCCCCGGTAATCAGCCCCAGCATTTT. This sequence encodes CASSLWGPGNQPQHF.

The V call is TRBV6-2 or TRBV6-3, the J call TRBJ2-2, with no clear D. Trimming stripped 2 bases from V and 7 bases from J, with 5 bases between. CDR1 is MNHEY and CDR2 is SVGEGT in the germline V gene. The CDR3 runs to 12 residues. The CDR3 nucleotides read TGTGCCAGCAGTTACACAATCGGGGAGCTGTTTTTT. Translated, it gives CASSYTIGELFF.

The table lists this clone with a few counts. The chain links TRBV28 to TRBJ1-4; D is uncertain. V was shortened by 1 base and J by 4 bases, with 10 bases between the two germline ends. Germline CDR1 is MDHEN and CDR2 is SYDVKM. The CDR3 covers 15 residues. CDR3 DNA sequence: TGTGCCAGCAGTTTATCTCGTGGAGTTAATGAAAAACTGTTTTTT. The encoded protein is CASSLSRGVNEKLFF.

The rearrangement joins TRBV10-2 to TRBJ1-4, with TRBD1 matching over 7 bases. Trimming at V came to 5 bases and at J to 12 bases, leaving 21 bases not matched to a gene. CDR3 size: 17 residues. Germline lookup yields CDR1 WSHSY and CDR2 SAAADI. The CDR3 nucleotides are TGCGCCAGCAGTTCAGCTTGGGACAGCCGAGGGGGTGCGGAACTGTTTTTT. It translates to CASSSAWDSRGGAELFF.

The chain recombines TRBV15 with TRBJ1-6; D perhaps matches TRBD1 (5 bases). The CDR3 runs to 15 residues. CDR1 is LNHNV, CDR2 YYDKDF, per germline (reference sequence). With 6 bases removed from V and 6 bases from J, the gap between germline ends came to 15 bases. The CDR3 here is CATRLKRDSNSPLHF. The CDR3 bases are TGTGCCACCAGATTGAAACGGGACTCTAATTCACCCCTCCACTTT.

The chain couples TRBV11-2 to TRBJ1-3, with 7 nucleotides matching TRBD1. The germline gives CDR1 SGHAT, CDR2 FQNNGV. The V gene end was trimmed by 5 bases and the J gene end by 0 bases; junction bases not matched to a gene: 10. CDR3 length: 17 amino acids. The CDR3 is CASSRGMTGNSGNTIYF. CDR3 DNA sequence: TGTGCCAGCAGCCGCGGAATGACAGGGAACTCTGGAAACACCATATATTTT.

This clone was seen a single time. This chain connects TRBV2 to TRBJ1-2; no clear D gene. The CDR3 spans 12 residues. Between the trimmed V and J ends, which lost 3 bases and 8 bases, there was a span of 10 bases. The germline CDR1 and CDR2 sequences are SNHLY and FYNNEI. CDR3 nucleotides: TGTGCCAGCAGTGAGGCGGTACAAGGCTACACCTTC. Translation gives CASSEAVQGYTF.

The CDR3 here is CASRDFQETQYF. CDR3 bases: TGTGCCAGCAGGGACTTTCAAGAGACCCAGTACTTC. The chain links TRBV27 to TRBJ2-5, with a weak D call TRBD2 (5 bases). Germline lookup yields CDR1 MNHEY and CDR2 SMNVEV (reference sequence). CDR3 length: 12 amino acids. Trimming cost V 6 bases and J 2 bases, with 7 bases left between them.

V usage is TRBV6-6 and J usage is TRBJ1-2; the D gene is possibly TRBD1 (6 bases). The CDR3 sequence is 13 residues long. Trimming removed 5 bases at V and 14 bases at J, with 21 bases between. The germline gives CDR1 MNHNY, CDR2 SVGAGI (reference sequence). CDR3: CASSQSGQGGETF. For the CDR3, the DNA is TGTGCCAGCAGTCAATCCGGACAAGGGGGTGAGACCTTC.

This sequence joins TRBV10-3 and TRBJ1-2, with D hard to call. CDR3 size: 14 residues. The ends were cut back, 0 bases at V and 8 bases at J, with 13 bases in the middle. CDR1 ENHRY and CDR2 SYGVKD come from the germline V gene. CDR3 amino acids: CAISESWEVLGYTF. DNA of the CDR3: TGTGCCATCAGTGAGTCCTGGGAGGTTTTGGGCTACACCTTC.

This chain uses TRBV6-8 with TRBJ2-6, with D maybe TRBD1 (5 bases). This CDR3 is 15 amino acids long. With 6 bases removed from V and 2 bases from J, the gap between germline ends came to 11 bases. Germline CDR1 MNHGY, CDR2 SAAAGT. The CDR3 reads CASRTATAGANVLTF. CDR3 nucleotides: TGTGCCAGCAGGACAGCGACAGCTGGGGCCAACGTCCTGACTTTC.